The 14 T cell receptor beta chains given below trace back to one sample, sequenced in a study of beta chain features in type 1 diabetes. TCRB transcripts that were expressed got sequenced, as all of the isolated RNA had been reverse transcribed. Measured with immunoSEQ multiplex PCR; TCRdb has only the in-frame clones, and not every one. Here the sample spans about 290,000 clones, roughly 8% being singletons. The sample consisted of central memory CD4+ T cells from blood. The receptors originated from a woman aged 18-29 years in good health.

This clone turned up a few times. This chain connects TRBV5-4 to TRBJ1-1; D is unresolved. Germline V lookup: CDR1 SGHNT, CDR2 YYREEE (reference sequence). The germline V and J ends were trimmed by 0 bases and 1 base, with 7 bases remaining between them. The CDR3 has 14 amino acids. CDR3 bases: TGTGCCAGCAGCTTGGTCCGTGAGAACACTGAAGCTTTCTTT. Protein: CASSLVRENTEAFF.

The sample holds many counts of this clone. The J gene is TRBJ1-2, the V gene TRBV29-1; no clear D. V shed 5 bases and J shed 3 bases, with 7 bases lying between them. The length of the CDR3 is 11 residues. Germline CDR1 and CDR2: SQVTM and ANQGSEA. The CDR3 spells CSVPGYYGYTF. The CDR3 DNA sequence: TGCAGCGTTCCCGGTTACTATGGCTACACCTTC.

The table lists this clone with many counts. At the DNA level, this CDR3 is encoded by other sequences in the same sample as well. V is TRBV29-1 and J is TRBJ1-1; D unresolved. Trimming shortened V by 6 bases and J by 1 base, and 9 bases separated the two germline ends. The length of the CDR3 is 12 residues. Germline V gene data show CDR1 as SQVTM and CDR2 as ANQGSEA. The CDR3 protein is CSVGRPNTEAFF. DNA for the CDR3: TGCAGCGTCGGACGGCCGAACACTGAAGCTTTCTTT.

The rearrangement uses TRBV29-1 and TRBJ2-3; either TRBD1 or TRBD2 may fit D (5 bases each). CDR3 length equals 15 residues. V was trimmed by 4 bases and J by 1 base, leaving 15 bases between them. Germline V lookup: CDR1 SQVTM, CDR2 ANQGSEA. CDR3 DNA: TGCAGCGTTGGGGGCAGAGGAGGTGGCACAGATACGCAGTATTTT. Encoded protein: CSVGGRGGGTDTQYF.

V usage is TRBV4-3 and J usage is TRBJ2-7, with D unclear. Deletions cut 0 bases from V and 6 bases from J, with 12 bases between. CDR3 length: 14 amino acids. Germline V gives CDR1 LGHNA, CDR2 YSLEER. In nucleotides, the CDR3 is TGCGCCAGCAGCCAAGATCGGCGTTTCGGCGAGCAGTACTTC. Protein product: CASSQDRRFGEQYF.

This clone showed up just a few times. This chain links TRBV21-1 with TRBJ1-5. TRBV21-1 is tagged as a pseudogene. The CDR3 runs to 16 residues. The CDR3 spells CASSKAAGASNQPQHF. CDR3 in DNA: TGTGCCAGCAGCAAAGCGGCGGGGGCTAGCAATCAGCCCCAGCATTTT.

This clone was counted a few times. The genes are TRBV14 and TRBJ1-1; D gene unclear. V lost 0 bases and J 8 bases, leaving 13 bases between the germline ends. Per germline, CDR1 SGHDN and CDR2 FVKESK. CDR3 length equals 14 residues. The CDR3 protein is CASSQDLAVREAFF. DNA of the CDR3: TGTGCCAGCAGCCAAGATCTAGCTGTTCGAGAAGCTTTCTTT.

The CDR3 here is CASSFRGTEAFF. CDR3 DNA sequence: TGTGCCAGCAGCTTTCGGGGTACTGAAGCTTTCTTT. The chain carries TRBV5-8 and TRBJ1-1; D not resolved. In germline, CDR1 is SGHTS, CDR2 YDEGEE. The CDR3 is 12 residues long. V was cut by 2 bases and J by 5 bases, with 7 bases left in between.

The chain carries TRBV23-1 and TRBJ2-7; possibly TRBD1 for D (6 bases). TRBV23-1 belongs to the ORF category, with a function that is uncertain. The CDR3 length is 17 residues. The germline V and J ends were trimmed by 3 bases and 2 bases, with 20 bases remaining between them. CDR3 DNA: TGCGCCAGCAGTCACCCACCTCCCGACAGGACCCCCTACGAGCAGTACTTC. Encoded protein: CASSHPPPDRTPYEQYF.

This clone was seen more than once but under ten times. The chain joins TRBV1 to TRBJ2-1; the table's D call, TRBD2, has no DNA check behind it. TRBV1 is annotated as a pseudogene. The CDR3 is 15 amino acids. CDR3 sequence reads: CTSSQVHGSYNEQFF. The CDR3 nucleotides read TGCACCAGCAGCCAAGTCCACGGCTCCTACAATGAGCAGTTCTTC.

The CDR3 sequence is CASSPRGGGSTDTQYF. The CDR3 DNA is TGTGCCAGCAGCCCTAGAGGGGGGGGAAGCACAGATACGCAGTATTTT. The V call is TRBV21-1, the J call TRBJ2-3; TRBD2, as called in the table, went unchecked against the DNA. TRBV21-1 is marked as a pseudogene. The CDR3 extends over 16 amino acids.

This clone was seen only a few times. V gene TRBV19 combines with J gene TRBJ1-2; a possible D gene is TRBD1 (5 bases). V lost 4 bases to trimming and J lost 3 bases, with 21 bases between them. The CDR3 covers 17 residues. CDR1 LNHDA and CDR2 SQIVND come from the germline V gene (reference sequence). For the CDR3, the DNA is TGTGCCAGTAGTAGCCTTCTAGGGGAGATTCCAGACTATGGCTACACCTTC. Protein product: CASSSLLGEIPDYGYTF.

V usage is TRBV5-1 and J usage is TRBJ2-3; D not resolved. This CDR3 has 14 amino acids. Trimming stripped 4 bases from V and 6 bases from J, with 15 bases between. Germline CDR1 SGHRS, CDR2 YFSETQ. The CDR3 DNA follows: TGCGCCAGCAGCATACAGACCTCGTACGATACGCAGTATTTT. It encodes CASSIQTSYDTQYF.

The sample holds a few counts of this clone. The chain uses TRBV18 and TRBJ2-1; 10 bases match TRBD1. The CDR3 contains 16 residues. Trimming removed 0 bases from V and 4 bases from J; junction bases left unmatched: 3. Germline lookup yields CDR1 KGHSH and CDR2 LQKENI. The CDR3 sequence is CASSPPGTGVYNEQFF. The CDR3 bases are TGTGCCAGCTCACCACCGGGGACAGGGGTTTACAATGAGCAGTTCTTC.